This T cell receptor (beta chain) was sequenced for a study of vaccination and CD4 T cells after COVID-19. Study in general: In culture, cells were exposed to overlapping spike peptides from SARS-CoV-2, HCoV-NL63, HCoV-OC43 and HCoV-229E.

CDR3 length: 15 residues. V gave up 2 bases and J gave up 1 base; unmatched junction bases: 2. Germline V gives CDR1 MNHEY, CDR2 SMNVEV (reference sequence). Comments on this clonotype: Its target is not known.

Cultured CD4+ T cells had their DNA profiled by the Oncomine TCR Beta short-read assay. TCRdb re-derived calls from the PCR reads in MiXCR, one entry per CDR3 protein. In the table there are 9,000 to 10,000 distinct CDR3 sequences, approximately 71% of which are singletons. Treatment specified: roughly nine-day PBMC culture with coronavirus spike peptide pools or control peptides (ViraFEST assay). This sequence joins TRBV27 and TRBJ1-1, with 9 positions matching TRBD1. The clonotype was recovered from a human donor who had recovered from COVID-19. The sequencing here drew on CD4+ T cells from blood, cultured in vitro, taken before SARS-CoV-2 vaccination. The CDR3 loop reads CASSLRTGANTEAFF. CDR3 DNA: TGTGCCAGCAGTTTACGGACAGGGGCGAACACTGAAGCTTTCTTT.